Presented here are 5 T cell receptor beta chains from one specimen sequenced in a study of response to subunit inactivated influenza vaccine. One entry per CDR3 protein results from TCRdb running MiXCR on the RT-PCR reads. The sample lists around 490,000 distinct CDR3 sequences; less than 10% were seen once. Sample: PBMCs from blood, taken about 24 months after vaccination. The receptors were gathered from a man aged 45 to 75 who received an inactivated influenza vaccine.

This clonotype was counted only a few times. The CDR3 reads CATVRELGANVLTF. The CDR3 DNA follows: TGTGCCACCGTGAGGGAACTTGGGGCCAACGTCCTGACTTTC. This chain joins TRBV6-2 or TRBV6-3 and TRBJ2-6; a possible D gene is TRBD2 (5 bases). Trimming stripped 10 bases from V and 3 bases from J, with 13 bases between. The V gene's germline CDR1 is MNHEY and CDR2 SVGEGT. The CDR3 is 14 residues long.

The CDR3 loop is CATSSIFGEQYF. The CDR3 DNA reads as TGTGCCACCAGCAGCATATTCGGGGAGCAGTACTTC. The V gene is TRBV15, the J gene TRBJ2-7, with D unclear. This CDR3 contains 12 residues. The germline CDR1 and CDR2 sequences are LNHNV and YYDKDF (reference sequence). V dropped 3 bases and J dropped 7 bases, with 10 bases sitting between them.

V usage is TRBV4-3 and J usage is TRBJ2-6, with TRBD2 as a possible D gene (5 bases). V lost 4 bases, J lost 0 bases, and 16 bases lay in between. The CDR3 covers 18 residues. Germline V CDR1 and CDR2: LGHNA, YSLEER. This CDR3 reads CASSPRYGRDSGANVLTF. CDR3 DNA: TGCGCCAGCAGCCCCCGCTACGGACGGGACTCTGGGGCCAACGTCCTGACTTTC.

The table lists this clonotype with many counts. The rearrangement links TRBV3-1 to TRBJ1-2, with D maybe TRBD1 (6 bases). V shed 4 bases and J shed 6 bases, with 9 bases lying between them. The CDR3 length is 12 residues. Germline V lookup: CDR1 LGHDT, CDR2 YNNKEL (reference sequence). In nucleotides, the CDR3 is TGTGCCAGCAGCCGTGGGACAAATGGCTACACCTTC. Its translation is CASSRGTNGYTF.

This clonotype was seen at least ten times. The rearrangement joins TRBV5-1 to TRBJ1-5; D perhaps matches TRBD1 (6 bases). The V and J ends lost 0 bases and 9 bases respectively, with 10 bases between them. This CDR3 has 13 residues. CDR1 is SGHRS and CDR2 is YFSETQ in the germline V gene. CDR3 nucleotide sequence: TGCGCCAGCAGCTTGGACAGGGACGCGCCCCAGCATTTT. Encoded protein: CASSLDRDAPQHF.